This T cell receptor beta chain was sequenced for a study of T-cell reconstitution after alpha-beta-depleted transplantation in children. Unique molecular identifiers were built into the TCRbeta library. TCRdb analysed the PCR reads with MiXCR anew, one entry per CDR3 protein. This table has roughly 500,000 distinct CDR3 sequences, approximately 12% appearing once. The V segment lost 7 bases and the J segment 1 base; nucleotides outside the gene matches: 3. The CDR3 sequence is 14 residues long. This chain connects TRBV12-3 or TRBV12-4 to TRBJ2-7, with TRBD2 matching over 11 bases. The sequence was collected from a human donor who donated a stem cell graft to a child with combined immunodeficiency. The starting material was PBMCs from the stem cell graft donor, obtained from the stem cell graft. The CDR3 reads CASNLAGGSYEQYF. The CDR3 DNA sequence: TGTGCCAGCAACCTAGCGGGGGGATCCTACGAGCAGTACTTC.